This TCR beta chain was captured by sequencing in a study of blood T cell repertoires in COVID-19. Across the study: Sources were T cells, B-cell-depleted T cells, or PBMCs; the material itself was cDNA or gDNA.

Here immunoSEQ multiplex PCR was the method, and the copy in TCRdb shows in-frame clones only, minus some. The table records some 180,000 clones, around 90% of them present only once. The germline V and J ends were trimmed by 5 bases and 1 base, with 12 bases remaining between them. Per the germline V gene, CDR1 is SGHVS and CDR2 is FQNEAQ. The CDR3 extends over 15 amino acids. The chain has TRBV7-8 and TRBJ1-5; tentatively, D is TRBD1 (6 bases). Sequencing was carried out using peripheral blood. This clonotype was sampled from a woman at least 80 years old with COVID-19, enrolled during active disease. The CDR3 DNA is TGTGCCAGCAGCCCCGGGACAAACAGCAATCAGCCCCAGCATTTT. Protein: CASSPGTNSNQPQHF.